Listed here are 5 T cell receptor beta chains from one sample, sequenced in a study of blood T cells in healthy people across ages. Next came a second PCR, run for roughly 6 to 11 cycles, which used a sample-barcoded 5' primer along with a J-beta primer mix. TCRdb reanalysed the 5' RACE reads using MiXCR and keeps one entry per CDR3 protein. The sample consists of about a million distinct CDR3 sequences, roughly 51% of them appearing once. Sequencing was done on a sample of blood. The receptors stem from a woman aged 60-75 years in good health.

This clonotype was picked up one time. The CDR3 coding sequence is TGCGCCAGCAGCCAAGCGGTTACCCGGGTCAGTTTGTATCAGCCCCAGCATTTT. Its protein is CASSQAVTRVSLYQPQHF. The chain employs TRBV4-1 and TRBJ1-5; D gene uncertain. The CDR3 runs 18 residues. Looked up from germline, CDR1 is MGHRA and CDR2 is YSYEKL. V was clipped by 1 base and J by 5 bases, with 21 bases between them.

The V call is TRBV20-1, the J call TRBJ2-5; 12 bases match TRBD2. The V and J ends lost 0 bases and 5 bases, in that order; junction bases with no gene match: 4. CDR3 length: 15 amino acids. Germline values: CDR1 DFQATT, CDR2 SNEGSKA (reference sequence). The CDR3 reads CSARDPSGRGETQYF. For the CDR3, the DNA is TGCAGTGCTAGAGATCCTAGCGGGAGGGGGGAGACCCAGTACTTC.

This clonotype was detected only a few times. The genes are TRBV10-2 and TRBJ1-1; perhaps TRBD1 as D (5 bases). Germline V gene sequence: CDR1 WSHSY, CDR2 SAAADI. The CDR3 is made up of 10 amino acids. Trimming took off 10 bases at V and 8 bases at J, with 11 bases between the two ends. Written as DNA, the CDR3 is TGCGCCACCATGGGGGTGGAAGCTTTCTTT. Amino acid sequence: CATMGVEAFF.

The table lists this clonotype with a count of one. The chain carries TRBV14 and TRBJ1-1; TRBD1 might be the D (5 bases). The germline gives CDR1 SGHDN, CDR2 FVKESK. V lost 5 bases and J 3 bases, leaving 13 bases between the germline ends. The CDR3 covers 14 residues. The chain's CDR3 is CASSDSWGDTEAFF. In nucleotides, the CDR3 is TGTGCCAGCAGCGACAGTTGGGGGGACACTGAAGCTTTCTTT.

The chain joins TRBV5-1 to TRBJ2-7, with 7 nucleotides matching TRBD1. V lost 1 base and J lost 4; bases outside the gene matches: 14. From germline, CDR1 is SGHRS and CDR2 YFSETQ. The CDR3 sequence is 17 residues long. The CDR3 region is CASSLYSGTEPRYEQYF. CDR3 nucleotide sequence: TGCGCCAGCAGCTTGTACTCTGGGACAGAACCCCGGTACGAGCAGTACTTC.